This T cell receptor beta chain emerged from a study of T-cell memory formation after mild COVID-19. This clonotype was seen only a few times. The CDR3 spans 16 residues. V lost 1 base and J lost 4, with 14 bases in between. Germline CDR1 MDHEN, CDR2 SYDVKM. TCRdb called the 5' RACE reads again in MiXCR, with one record for every CDR3 protein. Found here are approximately 390,000 distinct CDR3 sequences, about 15% of them singletons; the top ten hold 20% to 25%. The chain is built from TRBV28 and TRBJ2-1, with TRBD2 as a possible D gene (6 bases). The sequence derives from a man aged 18-30 years who had mild COVID-19 (a few samples of this study predate the infection). Cell type and time point are not known. The sample consisted of PBMCs or a T cell subset sorted from them (not recorded which). Here the CDR3 reads CASSLFGGGVYNEQFF. The CDR3 DNA reads TGTGCCAGCAGTTTATTCGGGGGTGGGGTTTACAATGAGCAGTTCTTC.